The entry below gives a single T cell receptor beta chain sequence along with its context. The antigen it recognizes is unknown. Qualities for individual bases were not recorded, and no much larger clone is one base off. This sample was included in a study of blood T cell repertoires in COVID-19 (dated by TCRdb to 2019 to 2021). Background on the whole study: Samples covering the acute and convalescent phases of COVID-19 were provided by collaborators in the United States, Italy and Spain. The prospective study material was composed of cDNA or gDNA derived from T cells, B-cell-depleted T cells, or PBMCs. Deeply sampled blood TCRbeta repertoires from subjects exposed to, actively infected with, or recovered from COVID-19 were included in the dataset. A freely available public database, intended as a resource for researchers studying the immune response to SARS-CoV-2, is where the repertoires were released. Samples were obtained from the ongoing ImmuneRACE study (first 160 participants) and from 1,254 subjects provided by 6 global collaborators. A de-identified subject ID, COVID-19 status, age in years and sex were almost always included in the sample metadata. Where HLA class I and class II types were available, the types were taken from metadata supplied by the sample provider, not from assay-based typing. The paper's findings and limits, for the study overall: The amount of clinical and demographic metadata varied by source and participant and was provided uncurated.

Whole blood was collected in K2EDTA tubes by collaborating institutions according to the institutions' own protocols. For TCRbeta analysis, collaborators shipped samples as frozen whole blood, isolated PBMCs, or DNA extracted from either of those sample types. TCRbeta CDR3 regions were amplified from genomic DNA by means of the immunoSEQ Assay, a bias-controlled multiplex PCR. On the study's bioinformatics: The number of nucleated cells in each sample was estimated from the amplification of reference gene primers within the assay. To quantify the absolute abundance of each unique TCRbeta CDR3 rearrangement, sequence reads were collapsed and filtered. For each sample, productive Simpson clonality was calculated as the square root of Simpson's diversity index over productive rearrangements. TCRdb re-hosts the immuneACCESS table, in-frame sequences only. Its copies lack some clones; in the studies checked, an unresolved V gene accounts for under half of them, and the cause for the rest is not known. V and J calls and clone size follow that table, whereas D and trimming were derived from the DNA. The sample yields over 60,000 clones; more than 90% were counted once. Around 1.3% of the sample is in the top ten clones.

CDR3 length: 14 amino acids, cysteine to phenylalanine. Solely the CDR3 DNA is kept, with 42 bases framed from the first base. From a lookup of the germline V gene, CDR1 and CDR2 are MRHNA and SNTAGT. Trimming takes 8 bases off V and 10 bases off J; junction bases not matched to a gene: 14. Specimen: peripheral blood. The V gene is TRBV6-4 and the J gene is TRBJ1-1, and 9 bases in between align with TRBD1. The TCR sequence derives from a man aged 60-69 years with acute or convalescent COVID-19. The base sequence is TGTGCCAGCGGCGGACAGGGGAGGGGACTTGGAGCTTTCTTT. This sequence encodes CASGGQGRGLGAFF.